The subject of this entry is one T cell receptor beta chain. Its antigen is still unknown. The entry originates in a study of cytomegalovirus exposure and HLA in healthy donors. The wider study: Across some 400 genotyped donors, just over 80% landed in the Caucasian-associated ancestry cluster.

J was trimmed by 0 bases and V by 2 bases; bases with no gene match: 16. Germline-derived CDR1 and CDR2 are MNHNS and SASEGT. This CDR3 comprises 20 residues. This PCR relied on a set of 60 Vbeta primers and 13 Jbeta primers. Generated by immunoSEQ multiplex PCR, the TCRdb table keeps only in-frame clones and is missing some. The data hold 95,000 to 110,000 clones, with more than 70% observed a single time. Study observations and caveats: Rare TCR sequences dominated, though some public TCRs recurred in many donors.

Sequences were obtained from PBMCs. The chain has TRBV6-1 and TRBJ1-5, with 7 bases that match TRBD1. The source of this sequence is a man between 25 and 39 years old in good health and CMV-seronegative. This chain's CDR3 is CASSETGRGIRGYSNQPQHF. Written as DNA, the CDR3 is TGTGCCAGCAGTGAAACAGGGCGAGGAATCAGGGGGTATAGCAATCAGCCCCAGCATTTT.